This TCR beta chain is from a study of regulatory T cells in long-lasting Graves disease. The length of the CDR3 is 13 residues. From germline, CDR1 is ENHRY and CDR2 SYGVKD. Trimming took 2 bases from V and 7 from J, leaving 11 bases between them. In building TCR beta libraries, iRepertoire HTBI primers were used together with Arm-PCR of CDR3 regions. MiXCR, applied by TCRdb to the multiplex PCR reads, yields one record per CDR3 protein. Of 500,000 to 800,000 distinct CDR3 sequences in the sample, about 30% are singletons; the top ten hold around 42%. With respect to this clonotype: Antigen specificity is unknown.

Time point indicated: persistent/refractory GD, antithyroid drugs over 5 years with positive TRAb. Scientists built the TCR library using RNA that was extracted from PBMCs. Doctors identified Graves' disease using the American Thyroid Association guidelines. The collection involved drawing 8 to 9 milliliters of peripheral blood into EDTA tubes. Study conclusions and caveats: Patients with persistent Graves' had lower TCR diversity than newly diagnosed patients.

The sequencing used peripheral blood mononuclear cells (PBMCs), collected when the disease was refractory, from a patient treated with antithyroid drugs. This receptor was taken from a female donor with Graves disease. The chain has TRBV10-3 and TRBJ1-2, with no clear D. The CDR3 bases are TGTGCCATCAGTGAGAGGCTGGATGGTGGCTACACCTTC. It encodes CAISERLDGGYTF.